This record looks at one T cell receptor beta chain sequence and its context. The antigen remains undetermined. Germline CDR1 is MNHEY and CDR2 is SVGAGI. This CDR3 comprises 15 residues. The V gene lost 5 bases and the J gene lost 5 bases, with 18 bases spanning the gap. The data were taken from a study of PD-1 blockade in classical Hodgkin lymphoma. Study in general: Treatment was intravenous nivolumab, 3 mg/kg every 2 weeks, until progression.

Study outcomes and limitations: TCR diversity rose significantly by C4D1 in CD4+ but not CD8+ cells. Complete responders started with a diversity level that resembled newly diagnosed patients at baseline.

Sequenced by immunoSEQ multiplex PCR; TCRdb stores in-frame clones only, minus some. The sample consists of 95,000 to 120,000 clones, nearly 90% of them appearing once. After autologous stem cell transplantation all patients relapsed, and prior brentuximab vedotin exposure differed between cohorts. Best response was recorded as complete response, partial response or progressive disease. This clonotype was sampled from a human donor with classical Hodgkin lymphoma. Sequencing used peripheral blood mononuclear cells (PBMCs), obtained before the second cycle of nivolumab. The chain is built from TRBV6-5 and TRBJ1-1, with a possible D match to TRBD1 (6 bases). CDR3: CASSARTGRGTEAFF. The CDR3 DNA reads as TGTGCCAGCAGTGCCCGTACAGGGAGAGGGACTGAAGCTTTCTTT.